The clone carrying this TCR beta chain was seen only a few times. What it binds is not known. This record comes from a study of beta chain features in type 1 diabetes. The sequenced template was cDNA made from the entire isolated RNA. Sequenced by immunoSEQ multiplex PCR; TCRdb stores in-frame clones only, minus some. The sample yields 130,000 to 150,000 clones, around 50% seen once. J lost 4 bases, V lost 6 bases, and 9 bases had no gene match. The germline V gene encodes CDR1 KGHSH and CDR2 LQKENI. The CDR3 sequence is 15 residues long. Study observations and caveats: Relative to healthy donors, patients appeared to have naive, central memory and Treg TCRB repertoires that were more similar.

The source of this sequence is a man aged 18 to 29 in good health. The material sequenced was Tregs from blood. The chain carries TRBV18 and TRBJ1-2; TRBD1 aligns across 9 bases. This chain's CDR3 is CASSTGTGNIYGYTF. DNA of the CDR3: TGTGCCAGCTCGACCGGGACAGGGAACATCTATGGCTACACCTTC.